This paragraph covers one TCR beta chain sequence. The target of this receptor is not known. No quality values exist for individual bases; no much larger clone is one base distant. CDR1 and CDR2, looked up from the germline V gene, are SGHTA and FQGNSA. Inclusive of the bounding cysteine and phenylalanine, the CDR3 is 13 residues long. Of all the DNA, just the CDR3 is kept, 39 bases in frame from base 1. Trimming leaves V shorter by 1 base and J shorter by 8 bases, with the junction holding 2 bases beyond the gene matches. Collaborating institutions collected whole blood in K2EDTA tubes following their own protocols. Collaborator samples were shipped for TCRbeta analysis as frozen whole blood, isolated PBMCs, or DNA extracted from either sample type. This entry comes from a study of blood T cell repertoires in COVID-19 (dated by TCRdb to the early 2020s). Some background on the complete study: Collaborator samples came from the United States, Italy and Spain and covered acute and convalescent phases of COVID-19. Where available, HLA class I and class II types were obtained from metadata supplied by the sample provider rather than from assay-based typing. The prospective study material was composed of cDNA or gDNA derived from T cells, B-cell-depleted T cells, or PBMCs. Samples came from the ongoing ImmuneRACE study (first 160 participants) plus 1,254 subjects from 6 global collaborators. Nearly every sample came with metadata listing a de-identified subject ID, COVID-19 status, age in years and sex. The repertoires were released in a freely available public database meant as a resource for research on the immune response to SARS-CoV-2. Subjects who had been exposed to COVID-19, were actively infected with it, or had recovered from it provided the deeply sampled blood TCRbeta repertoires that made up the dataset.

TCRbeta CDR3 regions were amplified from genomic DNA by means of the immunoSEQ Assay, a bias-controlled multiplex PCR. In the authors' own workflow: Nucleated cell counts per sample were estimated from amplification of reference gene primers within the assay. To quantify the absolute abundance of each unique TCRbeta CDR3 rearrangement, sequence reads were collapsed and filtered. For each sample, productive Simpson clonality was calculated as the square root of Simpson's diversity index across productive rearrangements. Sourced from immuneACCESS, this table was stored by TCRdb with only in-frame sequences that have V and J called. A share of the clones is absent; for the studies checked, an unresolved V gene accounts for under half, and the remainder has no known explanation. Clone size and V and J calls were adopted from that table, with D and trimming inferred from the DNA. The table for this sample lists 200,000 or so clones; around 84% of them were counted only once. 5% to 6.5% of the sample lies in the top ten.

The study at large found these results: How much clinical and demographic metadata was included differed by source and by participant, and the metadata was provided uncurated.

What was sequenced was peripheral blood. The source is a man older than 75 with acute or convalescent COVID-19. Rearrangement joined TRBV7-2 to TRBJ1-2, with 9 bases aligning to TRBD1. Here the CDR3 is given as CASSLETGGGYTF. Here is the DNA: TGTGCCAGCAGCTTAGAGACAGGGGGAGGCTACACCTTC.